The T cell receptor beta chain described here comes from a study of a mutant IDH1 vaccine in newly diagnosed glioma. Study background: At weeks 1, 3, 5, 7, 11, 15, 19 and 23, patients received a vaccination, eight in all. Pretreatment consisted of radiotherapy, temozolomide, or both, with most receiving both. Investigators started vaccination 4-6 weeks after radiotherapy alone, or with temozolomide cycles.

Sequencing was performed with immunoSEQ multiplex PCR; in TCRdb, only in-frame clones are kept and a portion is missing. Among 45,000 to 70,000 clones listed, about 86% were seen once. Time point described: week 5, during vaccination. Vaccinated patients received 300 ug of mutant IDH1 20-mer peptide per dose, with topical imiquimod. The study enrolled donors with new WHO grade 3 or 4 IDH1-mutant, ATRX-lost astrocytomas. This clone was counted only a few times. What it binds is unknown. Sequencing used PBMCs, obtained from a glioma patient whose treatment included an IDH1 peptide vaccine. This sequence was found in a man aged 25-40 years with glioma.

CDR3 DNA sequence: TGTGCCTGGAGTTTTAACAGGGCACTGTTTTTT. This encodes CAWSFNRALFF. V and J are TRBV30 and TRBJ1-4, with D perhaps TRBD1 (6 bases). Germline loops: CDR1 GTSNPN, CDR2 SVGIG (reference sequence). V dropped 2 bases and J dropped 13 bases, with 11 bases sitting between them. The CDR3 totals 11 residues.